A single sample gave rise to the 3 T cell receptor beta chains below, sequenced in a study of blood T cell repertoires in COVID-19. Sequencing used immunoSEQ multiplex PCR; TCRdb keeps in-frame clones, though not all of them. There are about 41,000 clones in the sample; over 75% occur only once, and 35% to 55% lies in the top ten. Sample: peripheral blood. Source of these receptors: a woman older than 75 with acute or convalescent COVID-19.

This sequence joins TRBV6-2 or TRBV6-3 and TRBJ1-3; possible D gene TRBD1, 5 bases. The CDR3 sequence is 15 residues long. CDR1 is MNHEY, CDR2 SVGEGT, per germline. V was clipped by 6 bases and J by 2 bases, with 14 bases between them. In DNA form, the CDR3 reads TGTGCCAGCAGCTTAAACGGACAACCTGGAAACACCATATATTTT. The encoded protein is CASSLNGQPGNTIYF.

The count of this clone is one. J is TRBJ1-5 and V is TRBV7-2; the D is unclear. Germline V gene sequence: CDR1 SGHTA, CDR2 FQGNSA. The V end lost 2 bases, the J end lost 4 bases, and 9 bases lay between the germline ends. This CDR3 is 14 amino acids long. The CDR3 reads CASSLNPGNQPQHF. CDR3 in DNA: TGTGCCAGCAGCTTAAATCCGGGGAATCAGCCCCAGCATTTT.

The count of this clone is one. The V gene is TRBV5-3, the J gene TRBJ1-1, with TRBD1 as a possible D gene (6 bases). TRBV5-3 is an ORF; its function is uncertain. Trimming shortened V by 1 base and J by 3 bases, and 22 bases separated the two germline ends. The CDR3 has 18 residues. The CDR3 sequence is CARSLWLAFNEGDTEAFF. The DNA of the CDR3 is TGTGCCAGAAGCTTGTGGTTGGCCTTTAATGAGGGGGACACTGAAGCTTTCTTT.